The 23 T cell receptor beta chains below were found in one sample sequenced in a study of spatial heterogeneity in lung cancer. TCRdb called the 5' RACE reads again in MiXCR, with one record for every CDR3 protein. The data contain 2,000 or so distinct CDR3 sequences, roughly 8.7% of them singletons. Time point specified: sample taken at primary tumor resection. The input for sequencing was normal lung tissue next to the tumor, taken at surgery. Receptors were obtained from a female donor with early-stage non-small cell lung cancer.

The table lists this clonotype with many counts. A much larger clone sits a single nucleotide away, making a read error possible. The chain carries TRBV2 and TRBJ1-5, with D perhaps matching TRBD1 (6 bases). Trimming cost V 7 bases and J 0 bases, with 19 bases left between them. The germline CDR1 and CDR2 sequences are SNHLY and FYNNEI. The CDR3 is 17 residues long. The CDR3 sequence is CASTEGVGGYSNQPQHF. CDR3 DNA: TGTGCCAGCACCGAGGGGGTAGGGGGATATAGCAATCAGCCCCAGCATTTT.

In its sample, this clonotype ranks as medium-sized. The chain carries TRBV2 and TRBJ2-7, with D possibly being TRBD2 (5 bases). Germline V CDR1 and CDR2: SNHLY, FYNNEI. V lost 5 bases to trimming and J lost 2 bases, with 19 bases between them. The CDR3 runs 16 residues. CDR3 DNA: TGTGCCAGCAGTTCTCCGACGGAGGATAATCCCTACGAGCAGTACGTC. This sequence encodes CASSSPTEDNPYEQYV.

The rearrangement uses TRBV10-3 and TRBJ1-5; tentative D call: TRBD1 (5 bases). The germline V and J ends were trimmed by 8 bases and 6 bases, with 20 bases remaining between them. CDR1 ENHRY and CDR2 SYGVKD come from the germline V gene. CDR3 length: 15 residues. CDR3 amino acids: CAILTGLIRSQPQHF. The CDR3 bases are TGTGCCATCTTAACGGGACTGATTCGTAGTCAGCCCCAGCATTTT.

Relative to its sample, this clonotype is medium-sized. The CDR3 region is CASSLDRDYTDTQYF. The CDR3 DNA reads TGTGCCAGCAGCCTGGACAGGGATTACACAGATACGCAGTATTTT. V usage is TRBV7-3 and J usage is TRBJ2-3; the match to TRBD1 covers 8 bases. There are 15 residues in the CDR3. Trimming took 5 bases from V and 2 from J; bases not matched to a gene: 6. Germline CDR1 is SGHTA and CDR2 is FQGTGA.

This clonotype was found once. This rearrangement joins TRBV18 to TRBJ1-5; 7 bases map to TRBD1. The trim removed 6 bases at V and 0 bases at J, leaving 5 bases unmatched. Germline CDR1 KGHSH, CDR2 LQKENI. CDR3 length: 15 residues. The CDR3 nucleotides are TGTGCCAGCTCCCCCGGGACAGCTAGCAATCAGCCCCAGCATTTT. It encodes CASSPGTASNQPQHF.

The rearrangement links TRBV3-1 to TRBJ2-5; TRBD1 is a possible D gene (6 bases). V was cut by 8 bases and J by 2 bases, with 15 bases left in between. The CDR3 loop spans 14 amino acids. The germline CDR1 and CDR2 sequences are LGHDT and YNNKEL (reference sequence). The CDR3 DNA reads as TGTGCCAGCCGAGAGTCCCAGGGGCAAGAGACCCAGTACTTC. Translated: CASRESQGQETQYF.

This clonotype is deemed medium-sized. V gene TRBV11-2 combines with J gene TRBJ1-1, with D perhaps matching TRBD1 (5 bases). The CDR3 runs 15 residues. V lost 0 bases and J lost 4, with 12 bases in between. Germline V lookup: CDR1 SGHAT, CDR2 FQNNGV. The CDR3 DNA sequence: TGTGCCAGCAGCTTAGAATTCGCAGGGAGCACTGAAGCTTTCTTT. It yields the protein CASSLEFAGSTEAFF.

Many counts were recorded for this clonotype. The genes are TRBV14 and TRBJ2-7; the match to TRBD1 covers 7 bases. Germline loops: CDR1 SGHDN, CDR2 FVKESK. Trimming at V came to 5 bases and at J to 2 bases, leaving 6 bases not matched to a gene. CDR3 length: 14 amino acids. CDR3 sequence (DNA): TGTGCCAGCAGCACACTACAGGGGACCTACGAGCAGTACTTC. This sequence encodes CASSTLQGTYEQYF.

This clonotype is deemed medium-sized (0.01 to 0.1%). The J gene is TRBJ1-1, the V gene TRBV5-1; TRBD1 matches at 9 bases. The junction had 2 bases not matched to a gene; V was cut back by 3 bases and J by 5 bases. Germline V gives CDR1 SGHRS, CDR2 YFSETQ. The CDR3 consists of 13 residues. CDR3 nucleotide sequence: TGCGCCAGCAGCTACGGACAGGGGACTGAAGCTTTCTTT. As protein: CASSYGQGTEAFF.

This clonotype is labeled as medium-sized (0.01 to 0.1%). This sequence joins TRBV20-1 and TRBJ2-5; 9 nucleotides line up with TRBD2. Germline values: CDR1 DFQATT, CDR2 SNEGSKA (reference sequence). The CDR3 covers 14 residues. The junction had 5 bases not matched to a gene; V was cut back by 1 base and J by 5 bases. CDR3 protein: CSARGGGAWETQYF. The CDR3, as DNA: TGCAGTGCTAGAGGCGGGGGGGCCTGGGAGACCCAGTACTTC.

This clonotype is judged medium-sized. V and J are TRBV6-2 or TRBV6-3 and TRBJ1-4; TRBD1 matches at 9 bases. The CDR3 is 16 amino acids. CDR1 is MNHEY, CDR2 SVGEGT, per germline. After removal of 5 bases from V and 8 bases from J, the junction contained 12 bases not matched to a gene. CDR3 sequence (DNA): TGTGCCAGCAGTGAACAGGGGGCGATGTCTATGGAAAAACTGTTTTTT. This codes for CASSEQGAMSMEKLFF.

This clonotype was observed a few times. The genes are TRBV29-1 and TRBJ1-1; D gene unclear. The CDR3 has 11 residues. From germline, CDR1 is SQVTM and CDR2 ANQGSEA. V lost 7 bases and J 5 bases, leaving 11 bases between the germline ends. The CDR3 DNA sequence: TGCAGCGCAAAACTGGGTACTGAAGCTTTCTTT. This sequence encodes CSAKLGTEAFF.

This clonotype is categorized as large. V gene TRBV6-1 combines with J gene TRBJ2-5; D is perhaps TRBD1 (6 bases). V lost 5 bases to trimming and J lost 4 bases, with 11 bases between them. The CDR3 extends over 13 amino acids. Germline V gene sequence: CDR1 MNHNS, CDR2 SASEGT. The CDR3 protein is CASSPGHLETQYF. The CDR3 coding sequence is TGTGCCAGCAGTCCGGGACACCTAGAGACCCAGTACTTC.

By frequency in the sample, this clonotype is medium-sized. The CDR3 sequence is CSARDRGQSYNSPLHF. Here the CDR3 DNA reads TGCAGTGCTAGAGATAGAGGGCAGTCGTATAATTCACCCCTCCACTTT. V usage is TRBV20-1 and J usage is TRBJ1-6; no definite D call. The V end was cut by 0 bases, the J end by 4 bases, with 13 bases between. The CDR3 extends over 16 amino acids. In germline, CDR1 is DFQATT, CDR2 SNEGSKA (reference sequence).

This clonotype is termed medium-sized (0.01 to 0.1%). The CDR3 spells CASSLGPLRSYNEQFF. The CDR3 coding sequence is TGTGCCAGCAGCTTAGGGCCCCTCCGCTCCTACAATGAGCAGTTCTTC. The chain combines TRBV11-3 with TRBJ2-1; D uncertain. V was trimmed by 1 base and J by 0 bases, leaving 10 bases between them. The CDR3 has 16 amino acids. Germline loops: CDR1 SGHNT, CDR2 YENEEA.

In this sample, this clonotype is medium-sized. The chain links TRBV5-1 to TRBJ2-3, with 8 bases fitting TRBD2. The CDR3 is 16 amino acids. V gave up 4 bases and J gave up 2 bases; unmatched junction bases: 9. Germline values: CDR1 SGHRS, CDR2 YFSETQ. The CDR3 bases are TGCGCCAGCAGCCCGACCTTAGCGGGGTCCACAGATACGCAGTATTTT. Translation: CASSPTLAGSTDTQYF.

Within the sample, this clonotype is medium-sized. This sequence joins TRBV20-1 and TRBJ2-7; 10 nucleotides line up with TRBD1. Losses at the gene ends were 4 bases for V and 0 bases for J; bases not matched to a gene: 3. This CDR3 spans 14 amino acids. Germline V gene sequence: CDR1 DFQATT, CDR2 SNEGSKA (reference sequence). DNA for the CDR3: TGCAGTGCTATCGGGACAGGGGCCTCCTACGAGCAGTACTTC. Translation gives CSAIGTGASYEQYF.

This clonotype is medium-sized (0.01 to 0.1%) within its sample. The V and J genes are TRBV19 and TRBJ2-5; 8 nucleotides match TRBD2. CDR1 LNHDA and CDR2 SQIVND come from the germline V gene (reference sequence). The V and J ends lost 7 bases and 5 bases, in that order; junction bases with no gene match: 9. The CDR3 has 14 amino acids. This CDR3 reads CASNPAGVEETQYF. Written as DNA, the CDR3 is TGTGCCAGTAACCCAGCGGGGGTAGAGGAGACCCAGTACTTC.

Within the sample, this clonotype is medium-sized. This chain joins TRBV20-1 and TRBJ1-2; TRBD1 matches at 9 bases. The CDR3 is 15 residues long. The V gene end was trimmed by 3 bases and the J gene end by 8 bases; junction bases not matched to a gene: 13. CDR1 is DFQATT and CDR2 is SNEGSKA in the germline V gene (reference sequence). The CDR3 sequence is CSARVPGGQGGGYTF. CDR3 sequence (DNA): TGCAGTGCTAGGGTACCCGGGGGACAGGGCGGGGGCTACACCTTC.

Judged by abundance, this clonotype is medium-sized (0.01 to 0.1%). The rearrangement links TRBV6-2 or TRBV6-3 to TRBJ2-7; D is unclear. The germline gives CDR1 MNHEY, CDR2 SVGEGT. V lost 6 bases and J 3 bases, leaving 15 bases between the germline ends. The length of the CDR3 is 14 residues. The CDR3 DNA follows: TGTGCCAGCAGAACCCCGGAAGTTATCTACGAGCAGTACTTC. Protein product: CASRTPEVIYEQYF.

This clonotype is medium-sized. This chain connects TRBV10-3 to TRBJ2-3, with D hard to call. Trimming left V 10 bases short and J 2 bases short, with 16 bases between. The CDR3 covers 14 residues. Germline V gene sequence: CDR1 ENHRY, CDR2 SYGVKD. CDR3 sequence: CATRNGGSTDTQYF. For the CDR3, the DNA is TGTGCCACCAGAAATGGCGGATCCACAGATACGCAGTATTTT.

By proportion, this clonotype is medium-sized. The V call is TRBV5-1, the J call TRBJ1-1, with TRBD1 as a possible D gene (5 bases). This CDR3 spans 14 amino acids. Trimming pared 0 bases from V and 7 bases from J, leaving 13 bases between. Germline V gene lookup returns CDR1 SGHRS and CDR2 YFSETQ. The CDR3 DNA follows: TGCGCCAGCAGCTTGGGGGCCGCAGGGTTTGAAGCTTTCTTT. Translating gives CASSLGAAGFEAFF.

By proportion, this clonotype is medium-sized (0.01 to 0.1%). The genes are TRBV10-3 and TRBJ1-6, with D unresolved. V lost 3 bases to trimming and J lost 16 bases, with 16 bases between them. This CDR3 is built from 13 residues. The germline gives CDR1 ENHRY, CDR2 SYGVKD. The CDR3 region has the DNA TGTGCCATCAGTGATACGACCCAGCGGTCACTCCACTTT. Residues: CAISDTTQRSLHF.